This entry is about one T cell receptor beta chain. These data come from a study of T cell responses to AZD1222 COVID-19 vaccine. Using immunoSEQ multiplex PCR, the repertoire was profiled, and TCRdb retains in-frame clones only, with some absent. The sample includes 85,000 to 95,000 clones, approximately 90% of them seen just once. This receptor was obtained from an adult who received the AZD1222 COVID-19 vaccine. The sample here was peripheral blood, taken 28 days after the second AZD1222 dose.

The CDR3 DNA follows: TGTGCCACTAAGGGACAGGGGAGCAATCAGCCCCAGCATTTT. It yields the protein CATKGQGSNQPQHF. The rearrangement joins TRBV19 to TRBJ1-5; TRBD1 matches at 10 bases. The V segment lost 10 bases and the J segment 1 base; nucleotides outside the gene matches: 4. Germline values: CDR1 LNHDA, CDR2 SQIVND (reference sequence). This CDR3 has 14 amino acids.